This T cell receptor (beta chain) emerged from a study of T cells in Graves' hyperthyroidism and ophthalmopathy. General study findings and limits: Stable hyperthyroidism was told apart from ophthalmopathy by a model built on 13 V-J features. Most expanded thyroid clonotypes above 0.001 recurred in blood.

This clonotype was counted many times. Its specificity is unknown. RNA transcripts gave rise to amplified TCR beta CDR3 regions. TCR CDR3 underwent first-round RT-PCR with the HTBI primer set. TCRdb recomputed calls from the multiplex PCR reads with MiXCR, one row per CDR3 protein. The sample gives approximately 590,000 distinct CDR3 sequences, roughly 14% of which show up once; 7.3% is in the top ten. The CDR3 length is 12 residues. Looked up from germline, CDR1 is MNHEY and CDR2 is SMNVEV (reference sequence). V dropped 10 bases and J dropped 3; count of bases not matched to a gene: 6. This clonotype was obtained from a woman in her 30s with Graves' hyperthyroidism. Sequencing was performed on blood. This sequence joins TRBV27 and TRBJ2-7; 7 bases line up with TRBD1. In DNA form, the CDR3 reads TGTGCCACCTGGGACAGAGGCTACGAGCAGTACTTC. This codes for CATWDRGYEQYF.